The clone carrying this T cell receptor (beta chain) was counted at least ten times. This sample was included in a study of T cells after yellow fever vaccination. In TCRdb, the 5' RACE reads were re-called with MiXCR into one record per CDR3 protein. The data show 140,000 to 150,000 distinct CDR3 sequences, about 7% seen once. Germline loops: CDR1 SGHAT, CDR2 FQNNGV. The ends lost 3 bases at V and 4 bases at J; junction bases unmatched: 11. The CDR3 spans 19 residues. The TCR originated in a man aged 25 to 40 who received the YFV17D yellow fever vaccine. The rearrangement links TRBV11-2 to TRBJ2-6; the match to TRBD1 covers 11 bases. The sample was CD4+ T cells sorted from PBMCs, taken 10 days after the yellow fever booster vaccination. As DNA, the CDR3 is TGTGCCAGCAGCTTTCGGCCGGGACAGGGGGTGAGGGGGGCCAACGTCCTGACTTTC. This gives the protein CASSFRPGQGVRGANVLTF.